Below are 28 T cell receptor beta chains sequenced from a single sample in a study of shared clonotypes between healthy human individuals (TCRdb year 2020). Library construction relied on the immunoSEQ multiplex PCR assay. The table was pulled from immuneACCESS by TCRdb, which kept in-frame rearrangements only. Such tables lose some clones; where checked, under half of the loss comes from unresolved V genes, and the rest has no known cause. The sample table holds about 560,000 clones, of which 70% to 80% were seen once. The ten largest account for around 12% of the sample. The sample taken for sequencing was PBMCs. These TCRs come from a woman in her 40s in good health. Some clones in this sample may be carry-over from other donors' samples.

For this clone: This CDR3 is also generated by other DNA sequences in the sample. The gene calls are TRBV5-1 and TRBJ2-3, with D perhaps matching TRBD1 (6 bases). The CDR3 extends over 13 amino acids. V was clipped by 0 bases and J by 5 bases, with 7 bases between them. Germline V gives CDR1 SGHRS, CDR2 YFSETQ. Here the CDR3 reads CASSLEGEDTQYF. Here the CDR3 DNA reads TGCGCCAGCAGCTTGGAGGGGGAAGATACGCAGTATTTT.

The CDR3 DNA reads TGTGCCAGCATCCGGACACAGGGGGAGAATCAGCCCCAGCATTTT. Translation gives CASIRTQGENQPQHF. The rearrangement links TRBV6-1 to TRBJ1-5, with 8 positions matching TRBD1. Germline V lookup: CDR1 MNHNS, CDR2 SASEGT. The junction had 9 bases not matched to a gene; V was cut back by 7 bases and J by 4 bases. This CDR3 contains 15 residues.

The chain uses TRBV2 and TRBJ2-2; the D gene is possibly TRBD2 (6 bases). Looked up from germline, CDR1 is SNHLY and CDR2 is FYNNEI. Trimming left V 6 bases short and J 4 bases short, with 12 bases between. CDR3 length: 14 residues. The CDR3 coding sequence is TGTGCCAGCAGGGGGGGACGGATCACCGGGGAGCTGTTTTTT. It translates to CASRGGRITGELFF.

This clone showed up just once. The gene calls are TRBV4-2 and TRBJ1-4; D is unclear. The V gene lost 0 bases and the J gene lost 6 bases, with 8 bases spanning the gap. The CDR3 is 14 residues long. Germline V gene sequence: CDR1 LGHNA, CDR2 YNFKEQ. In DNA, the CDR3 is TGTGCCAGCAGCCAAGAGGCCTGGGATGAAAAACTGTTTTTT. Translating it yields CASSQEAWDEKLFF.

This clone was recorded at least ten times. This sample also contains other DNA sequences that code for the same CDR3. The J gene is TRBJ2-7, the V gene TRBV6-5; no firm D call. Germline V gene lookup returns CDR1 MNHEY and CDR2 SVGAGI. The CDR3 covers 12 residues. V lost 9 bases and J 0 bases, leaving 9 bases between the germline ends. CDR3 DNA: TGTGCCAGTGCACAGAGCTCCTACGAGCAGTACTTC. This translates into CASAQSSYEQYF.

CDR3 residues: CAISRTASLNEQFF. In DNA, the CDR3 is TGTGCCATCAGCCGGACAGCTTCTTTAAATGAGCAGTTCTTC. V gene TRBV10-3 combines with J gene TRBJ2-1, with D possibly matching TRBD1 (6 bases). In germline, CDR1 is ENHRY, CDR2 SYGVKD. V gave up 6 bases and J gave up 7 bases, with 16 bases separating them. The CDR3 runs to 14 residues.

This chain joins TRBV6-6 and TRBJ2-7; 12 nucleotides match TRBD1. Losses at the gene ends were 2 bases for V and 6 bases for J; bases not matched to a gene: 2. Germline values: CDR1 MNHNY, CDR2 SVGAGI (reference sequence). The CDR3 loop spans 14 amino acids. CDR3 residues: CASSYPGQGAEQYF. CDR3 bases: TGTGCCAGCAGTTACCCGGGACAGGGGGCCGAGCAGTACTTC.

This chain joins TRBV5-1 and TRBJ2-3, with no clear D. The CDR3 runs to 15 residues. The V end lost 0 bases, the J end lost 0 bases, and 8 bases lay between the germline ends. Germline CDR1 reads SGHRS; CDR2 reads YFSETQ. The CDR3 loop reads CASSLVSRSTDTQYF. In DNA, the CDR3 is TGCGCCAGCAGCTTGGTCTCACGCAGCACAGATACGCAGTATTTT.

This chain joins TRBV30 and TRBJ2-1, with a tentative D call TRBD1 (6 bases). The CDR3 length is 14 residues. Trimming pared 7 bases from V and 2 bases from J, leaving 15 bases between. Germline V gene data show CDR1 as GTSNPN and CDR2 as SVGIG (reference sequence). The CDR3 nucleotides are TGTGCCTTGATCGACAGGCGAACCTACAATGAGCAGTTCTTC. As protein: CALIDRRTYNEQFF. The entire variable domain, with the rest obtained from reference TRBV30 and TRBJ2-1, is as follows: SQTIHQWPATLVQPVGSPLSLECTVEGTSNPNLYWYRQAAGRGLQLLFYSVGIGQISSEVPQNLSASRPQDRQFILSSKKLLLSDSGFYLCALIDRRTYNEQFFGPGTRLTVL.

This chain joins TRBV7-9 and TRBJ2-7; no clear D gene. V was shortened by 2 bases and J by 0 bases, with 8 bases between the two germline ends. CDR1 and CDR2 from the germline V gene are SEHNR and FQNEAQ (reference sequence). The CDR3 is made up of 14 amino acids. The CDR3, as DNA: TGTGCCAGCAGCTTAAGCGCCTTCTCCTACGAGCAGTACTTC. This sequence encodes CASSLSAFSYEQYF.

This chain uses TRBV28 with TRBJ1-4; 8 bases agree with TRBD1. Germline V lookup: CDR1 MDHEN, CDR2 SYDVKM. V shed 6 bases and J 8 bases; nucleotides not matched to a gene: 11. This CDR3 has 15 residues. CDR3: CASSRIGQGGEKLFF. The CDR3 region has the DNA TGTGCCAGCAGCCGCATCGGACAGGGTGGGGAAAAACTGTTTTTT.

This clone was detected a few times. The V gene is TRBV5-1, the J gene TRBJ1-2; 8 bases line up with TRBD1. V dropped 4 bases and J dropped 4; count of bases not matched to a gene: 3. The CDR3 consists of 13 residues. Germline CDR1 reads SGHRS; CDR2 reads YFSETQ. The CDR3 reads CASSETGGYGYTF. As DNA, the CDR3 is TGCGCCAGCAGCGAAACAGGGGGCTATGGCTACACCTTC.

J is TRBJ2-3 and V is TRBV30, with TRBD2 matching 11 bases. The J segment lost 4 bases and the V segment lost 4 bases, leaving 4 bases of the junction unmatched. The CDR3 covers 14 residues. The germline gives CDR1 GTSNPN, CDR2 SVGIG (reference sequence). CDR3 nucleotide sequence: TGTGCCTGGACCCAACTAGCGGGAGCAGATACGCAGTATTTT. This sequence encodes CAWTQLAGADTQYF.

The rearrangement uses TRBV5-1 and TRBJ2-1; 9 bases are shared with TRBD2. V gave up 0 bases and J gave up 5 bases; unmatched junction bases: 3. Germline CDR1 is SGHRS and CDR2 is YFSETQ. The CDR3 runs to 15 residues. CDR3 sequence (DNA): TGCGCCAGCAGCTTGGAAGCGGGAGGCCACAATGAGCAGTTCTTC. It codes for CASSLEAGGHNEQFF.

The chain joins TRBV7-2 to TRBJ1-1, with TRBD1 matching over 8 bases. This CDR3 has 13 amino acids. CDR1 is SGHTA, CDR2 FQGNSA, per germline. Losses at the gene ends were 2 bases for V and 10 bases for J; bases not matched to a gene: 6. CDR3 protein: CASSLFGQGGAFF. The CDR3 DNA is TGTGCCAGCAGCTTATTCGGACAGGGTGGAGCTTTCTTT. Full variable domain (missing parts from reference TRBV7-2 and TRBJ1-1): GAGVSQSPSNKVTEKGKDVELRCDPISGHTALYWYRQSLGQGLEFLIYFQGNSAPDKSGLPSDRFSAERTGGSVSTLTIQRTQQEDSAVYLCASSLFGQGGAFFGQGTRLTVV.

The gene calls are TRBV28 and TRBJ1-5; no firm D call. The germline V and J ends were trimmed by 6 bases and 0 bases, with 6 bases remaining between them. There are 13 residues in the CDR3. Per germline, CDR1 MDHEN and CDR2 SYDVKM. For the CDR3, the DNA is TGTGCCAGCAGCTCCGATAGCAATCAGCCCCAGCATTTT. It encodes CASSSDSNQPQHF.

A few counts support this clone. This rearrangement joins TRBV9 to TRBJ2-7, with 9 bases lining up with TRBD2. Germline lookup yields CDR1 SGDLS and CDR2 YYNGEE. The CDR3 length is 15 residues. Trimming cost V 0 bases and J 5 bases; bases outside gene matches: 6. CDR3 DNA: TGTGCCAGCAGCGTAGTAGGAATAGCGGGGGACGAGCAGTACTTC. It is translated as CASSVVGIAGDEQYF.

This clone was counted only a few times. V gene TRBV7-3 combines with J gene TRBJ1-1; D perhaps matches TRBD1 (6 bases). V was cut by 1 base and J by 3 bases, with 9 bases left in between. In germline, CDR1 is SGHTA, CDR2 FQGTGA. The CDR3 covers 14 residues. CDR3 sequence (DNA): TGTGCCAGCAGCTTAAGCGCAGGGGACACTGAAGCTTTCTTT. It specifies CASSLSAGDTEAFF.

This chain joins TRBV19 and TRBJ2-1; 7 nucleotides agree with TRBD2. The V gene end was trimmed by 0 bases and the J gene end by 0 bases; junction bases not matched to a gene: 5. Germline V gene sequence: CDR1 LNHDA, CDR2 SQIVND (reference sequence). The CDR3 length is 17 residues. CDR3 amino acids: CASSIDRLAASYNEQFF. CDR3 bases: TGTGCCAGTAGTATAGATAGGCTAGCGGCCTCCTACAATGAGCAGTTCTTC.

V gene TRBV7-2 combines with J gene TRBJ2-3, with D tentatively TRBD1 or TRBD2 (5 bases each). The CDR3 is 14 residues long. Trimming took off 5 bases at V and 2 bases at J, with 11 bases between the two ends. The germline CDR1 and CDR2 sequences are SGHTA and FQGNSA. The CDR3 DNA sequence: TGTGCCAGCAGCAGGGGACCGCCCACAGATACGCAGTATTTT. Its protein product is CASSRGPPTDTQYF.

This rearrangement joins TRBV18 to TRBJ1-5; 8 positions match TRBD1. This CDR3 is 15 amino acids long. Germline V lookup: CDR1 KGHSH, CDR2 LQKENI. The V segment lost 6 bases and the J segment 7 bases; nucleotides outside the gene matches: 11. The CDR3 here is CASSASPTGAQPQHF. For the CDR3, the DNA is TGTGCCAGCTCCGCATCCCCGACAGGGGCGCAGCCCCAGCATTTT.

This clone was detected a few times. This sequence joins TRBV27 and TRBJ2-5, with 11 nucleotides matching TRBD1. With V trimmed by 5 bases and J by 7 bases, 3 bases remained unmatched. The CDR3 covers 13 residues. Germline V gene sequence: CDR1 MNHEY, CDR2 SMNVEV (reference sequence). The CDR3 nucleotides read TGTGCCAGCAGTGGGACAGGGGGGGGGACCCAGTACTTC. Protein product: CASSGTGGGTQYF.

This clone turned up a few times. J is TRBJ2-3 and V is TRBV5-1; 10 bases fit TRBD2. The ends lost 4 bases at V and 4 bases at J; junction bases unmatched: 12. Germline CDR1 reads SGHRS; CDR2 reads YFSETQ. CDR3 size: 17 residues. As DNA, the CDR3 is TGCGCCAGCAGCGCAGCCCCTAGCGGGAGTGCGCCAGATACGCAGTATTTT. Its protein product is CASSAAPSGSAPDTQYF.

The rearrangement links TRBV18 to TRBJ2-7; D is possibly TRBD1 (6 bases). V dropped 2 bases and J dropped 0 bases, with 11 bases sitting between them. This CDR3 has 15 amino acids. Germline CDR1 KGHSH, CDR2 LQKENI. The CDR3 sequence is CASSPSTGASYEQYF. The CDR3 nucleotides read TGTGCCAGCTCACCATCGACAGGCGCCTCCTACGAGCAGTACTTC.

V gene TRBV4-3 combines with J gene TRBJ1-2; 8 bases fit TRBD1. Looked up from germline, CDR1 is LGHNA and CDR2 is YSLEER. CDR3 length: 14 residues. Trimming at V came to 3 bases and at J to 5 bases, leaving 5 bases not matched to a gene. Written as DNA, the CDR3 is TGCGCCAGCAGCCAGGACAGGGCGAGGTATGGCTACACCTTC. As protein: CASSQDRARYGYTF.

V and J are TRBV10-3 and TRBJ2-7, with 8 bases fitting TRBD2. CDR1 is ENHRY and CDR2 is SYGVKD in the germline V gene. CDR3 size: 15 residues. V dropped 5 bases and J dropped 0; count of bases not matched to a gene: 6. As DNA, the CDR3 is TGTGCCATCAGTAGGACTAGCACAAACTCCTACGAGCAGTACTTC. Translated, it gives CAISRTSTNSYEQYF.

CDR3 protein: CASSEVRGANQPQHF. CDR3 DNA: TGTGCCAGCAGTGAAGTAAGGGGGGCAAATCAGCCCCAGCATTTT. The chain combines TRBV6-1 with TRBJ1-5, with D perhaps matching TRBD1 (6 bases). CDR3 size: 15 residues. Per germline, CDR1 MNHNS and CDR2 SASEGT. Trimming removed 1 base from V and 4 bases from J, with 11 bases in between.

This chain joins TRBV7-2 and TRBJ2-1; D is unclear. The CDR3 loop spans 14 amino acids. Germline V gene sequence: CDR1 SGHTA, CDR2 FQGNSA. Trimming removed 5 bases from V and 6 bases from J, with 14 bases in between. CDR3 DNA: TGTGCCAGCAGCCCTCGTGCAGCGTCCAATGAGCAGTTCTTC. This sequence encodes CASSPRAASNEQFF.